This TCR beta chain appears in the sequencing data of a study of blood T cell repertoires in COVID-19. Participants came from roughly 25 US areas, aged roughly 18 to 89 years. The CDR3 runs 15 residues. The V end lost 6 bases, the J end lost 5 bases, and 20 bases lay between the germline ends. Germline V gene sequence: CDR1 MNHEY, CDR2 SVGAGI. Methods used by the authors: Amplification of reference gene primers was used by the study to estimate nucleated cell counts. Using immunoSEQ multiplex PCR, the repertoire was profiled, and TCRdb retains in-frame clones only, with some absent. V, J and clone size reflect that table, while D and trimming were determined from the DNA. The profile covers some 150,000 clones, with around 89% appearing a single time and 1.2% taken by the ten largest.

Input material: PBMCs or T cells enriched from blood (not recorded which). This TCR derives from a woman aged 25 to 39 with acute COVID-19. This chain joins TRBV6-5 and TRBJ2-7; D may be TRBD2 (6 bases). The CDR3 protein is CASRRSGREYHEQYF. The CDR3 region has the DNA TGTGCCAGCAGGCGATCGGGACGGGAGTACCACGAGCAGTACTTC.